This TCR beta chain stems from a study of blood T cells in healthy people across ages. The use of a sample-barcoded 5' primer and a J-beta primer mix characterized a second PCR of about 7 to 12 cycles. From the 5' RACE reads, TCRdb called clonotypes with MiXCR, one entry per CDR3 protein. The sample contains 650,000 or so distinct CDR3 sequences, approximately 52% of which appear only once. V was cut by 3 bases and J by 3 bases, with 10 bases left in between. The CDR3 is made up of 14 amino acids. Germline values: CDR1 SEHNR, CDR2 FQNEAQ (reference sequence). This rearrangement joins TRBV7-9 to TRBJ2-3; unclear D gene. What was sequenced was blood. This TCR derives from a woman over 75 in good health. The CDR3 coding sequence is TGTGCCAGCAGCTTGTATGACGAAACAGATACGCAGTATTTT. This sequence encodes CASSLYDETDTQYF.